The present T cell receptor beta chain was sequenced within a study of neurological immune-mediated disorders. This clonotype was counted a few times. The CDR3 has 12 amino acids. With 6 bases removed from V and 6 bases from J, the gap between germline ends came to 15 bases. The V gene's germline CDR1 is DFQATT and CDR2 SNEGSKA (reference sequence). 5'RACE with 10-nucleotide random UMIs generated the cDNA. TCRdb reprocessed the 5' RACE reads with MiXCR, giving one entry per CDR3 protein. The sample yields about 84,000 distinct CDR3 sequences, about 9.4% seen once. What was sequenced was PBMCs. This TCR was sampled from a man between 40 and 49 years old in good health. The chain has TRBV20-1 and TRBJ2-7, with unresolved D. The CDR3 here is CSAPENLGEQYF. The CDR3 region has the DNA TGCAGTGCCCCAGAGAATTTGGGCGAGCAGTACTTC.